The source of this T cell receptor (beta chain) is a study of control samples from healthy donors and cancer patients. The method was immunoSEQ multiplex PCR; TCRdb's version includes in-frame clones alone and lacks a portion of them. The data show about 180,000 clones, with 90% seen just once and roughly 1.5% held by the top ten. The CDR3 runs to 13 residues. The germline CDR1 and CDR2 sequences are SGHTA and FQGNSA. V was cut by 4 bases and J by 6 bases, with 12 bases left in between. The TCR originated in a woman aged 45-60 years in good health. The V call is TRBV7-2, the J call TRBJ1-2; D perhaps matches TRBD1 (5 bases). What was sequenced was blood. In DNA, the CDR3 is TGTGCCAGCAGCTACGGGGCGCGCGATGGCTACACCTTC. This codes for CASSYGARDGYTF.